The entry below describes one T cell receptor (beta chain). Its antigen remains unidentified. HCMV-specific IgG was detected in serum with a commercial ELISA kit to determine HCMV serostatus. Ficoll density gradient centrifugation was used to isolate peripheral blood mononuclear cells from blood. CDR1 and CDR2, per the germline V gene (reference sequence), are DFQATT and SNEGSKA. The CDR3 goes from the cysteine to the phenylalanine over 13 residues. No coding sequence is recorded. The listed sequencing device is Illumina HiSeq 2000. TCR beta cDNA libraries were made by 5'RACE template switching that added a universal primer site and unique molecular identifiers. Priming for cDNA synthesis came from the TCR beta constant segment, and two successive PCR amplification steps followed. As for the original processing: Reads were demultiplexed and grouped by UMI with MIGEC, and clonotypes were assembled and quantified with MiTCR. To remove erroneous sequences, TCR cDNA sequences were retained only when supported by two or more reads. The tcR package was used for downstream repertoire analysis, and clonotypes were matched across fractions by CDR3 nucleotide sequence plus V segment. Antigen specificity was annotated against VDJdb with VDJmatch, allowing one amino acid substitution in CDR3. Reprocessed by TCRdb, the reads give a single entry per CDR3 protein sequence, without DNA. The V and J calls and clone size come from TCRdb's table, not from the authors' own analysis. The sample table gives 350,000 to 400,000 distinct CDR3 sequences. The ten largest clones represent about 10% of the sample.

This entry belongs to a study of T cells expressing NK-cell markers (dated by TCRdb to 2018 to 2020). Study-level background: TCR beta-chain repertoires were profiled in sorted CD3+CD56+NKG2C+, CD3+CD56+NKG2C- and CD3+CD56-NKG2C+ T-cell subsets from about 8 donors. Among the eight sequenced donors, only one was HCMV-seronegative, while the other seven were HCMV-seropositive. All eight donors whose samples were sequenced were randomly selected healthy volunteers, three of them men and five women. Libraries were sequenced as 2 x 150 bp reads on Illumina HiSeq 2000/2500, MiSeq or NextSeq. Results and caveats for the whole study, not just this receptor: In six donors, the dominant CD3+CD56+NKG2C+ clonotypes were found to rank among the top 10 CD8+ clonotypes and to make up 1.0-7.0% of CD8+ T cells. Whether the expanded NKG2C-expressing T cell clones were specific for HCMV antigens was left unclear. Those dominant clonotypes were again the most abundant among CD3+CD56-NKG2C+ cells in four donors, at roughly 28.3-65%.

The sequence derives from a woman aged 45-60 years in good health. Donor details come from another sample of the same person, matched by shared clones. The sequence links TRBV20-1 to TRBJ2-1; TCRdb proposes TRBD2, but this gene call is untestable without DNA. Input material: blood T cells: a sorted CD56 or NKG2C T cell subset, CD4+ or CD8+ T cells, or bulk PBMC T cells (not recorded which). The CDR3 amino acid sequence is: CSGVDLLYNEQFF.